This T cell receptor (beta chain) comes out of a study of cytomegalovirus exposure and HLA in healthy donors. Study background: About 83 million unique TCRs from HLA-typed donors made up an early data release. For the roughly 370 genotyped donors, more than 80% fell within the Caucasian-associated ancestry cluster.

V lost 5 bases, J lost 10 bases, and 14 bases stayed unmatched. Germline V CDR1 and CDR2: MDHEN, SYDVKM. This CDR3 contains 16 residues. Vbeta (60) and Jbeta (13) primers were used in the PCR. TCRdb's copy holds only in-frame clones and misses some; the assay was immunoSEQ multiplex PCR. The sample holds roughly 180,000 clones, about four fifths seen once. Points from the study as a whole: TCR sequences were mostly rare, though some public TCRs occurred in many donors.

This clone showed up just once. The antigen remains undetermined. This receptor was obtained from a female donor in good health and CMV-seronegative. The rearrangement uses TRBV28 and TRBJ1-4; 9 bases map to TRBD1. Sequencing was performed on PBMCs. CDR3 in DNA: TGTGCCAGCAGTGCCTGGGAGGGACAGGGTATCGGAAAACTGTTTTTT. Encoded protein: CASSAWEGQGIGKLFF.